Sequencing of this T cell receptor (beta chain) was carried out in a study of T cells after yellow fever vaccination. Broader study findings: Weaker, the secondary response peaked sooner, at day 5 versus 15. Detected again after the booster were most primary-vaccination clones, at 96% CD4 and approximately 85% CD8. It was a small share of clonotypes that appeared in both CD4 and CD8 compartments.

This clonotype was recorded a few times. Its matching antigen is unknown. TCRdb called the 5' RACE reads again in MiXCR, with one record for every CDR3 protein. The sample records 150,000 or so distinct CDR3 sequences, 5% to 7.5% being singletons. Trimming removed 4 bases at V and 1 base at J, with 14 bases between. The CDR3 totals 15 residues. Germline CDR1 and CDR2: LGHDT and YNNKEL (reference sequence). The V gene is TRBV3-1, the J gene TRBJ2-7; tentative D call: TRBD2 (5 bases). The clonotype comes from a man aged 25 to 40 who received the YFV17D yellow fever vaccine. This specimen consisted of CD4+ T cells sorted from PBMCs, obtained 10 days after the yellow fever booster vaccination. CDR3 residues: CASSPLSRGSYEQYF. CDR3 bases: TGTGCCAGCAGCCCCTTGTCCCGGGGTTCCTACGAGCAGTACTTC.